The 18 T cell receptor beta chains below were found in one sample sequenced in a study of OX40 agonist ivuxolimab in advanced cancers. Clones were sequenced by immunoSEQ multiplex PCR, and TCRdb holds only the in-frame ones, with some missing. Among roughly 60,000 clones listed, approximately 86% were seen once. The source material was CD4+ or CD8+ T cells sorted from blood, sampled in a trial of the OX40 agonist ivuxolimab. The source is an adult with an advanced solid tumor such as melanoma, head and neck, liver or kidney cancer.

The chain uses TRBV2 and TRBJ2-7; D call uncertain. In germline, CDR1 is SNHLY, CDR2 FYNNEI. The V and J ends lost 6 bases and 0 bases respectively, with 6 bases between them. This CDR3 has 12 residues. CDR3 DNA: TGTGCCAGCAGGAAGCTCTCCTACGAGCAGTACTTC. Encoded protein: CASRKLSYEQYF.

The chain recombines TRBV2 with TRBJ2-4; D is possibly TRBD1 or TRBD2 (5 bases each). The germline V gene encodes CDR1 SNHLY and CDR2 FYNNEI. V was pared by 3 bases and J by 3 bases, with 18 bases between. The CDR3 covers 17 residues. The CDR3 DNA sequence: TGTGCCAGCAGTGATTCCGGGACCAGGGTTGGCAAAAACATTCAGTACTTC. Its protein product is CASSDSGTRVGKNIQYF.

The chain carries TRBV5-4 and TRBJ2-2; D is tentatively TRBD1 or TRBD2 (5 bases each). This CDR3 is built from 16 residues. Germline loops: CDR1 SGHNT, CDR2 YYREEE (reference sequence). Trimming took 0 bases from V and 0 from J, leaving 9 bases between them. The CDR3 sequence: CASSLGGTANTGELFF. In DNA, the CDR3 is TGTGCCAGCAGCTTGGGTGGGACGGCGAACACCGGGGAGCTGTTTTTT.

This clone was counted a single time. The chain employs TRBV5-4 and TRBJ1-2, with no clear D. This CDR3 is built from 14 residues. The germline gives CDR1 SGHNT, CDR2 YYREEE (reference sequence). The V and J ends lost 1 base and 8 bases respectively, with 15 bases between them. Here the CDR3 reads CASSLIGYPRGYTF. DNA for the CDR3: TGTGCCAGCAGCTTGATTGGCTACCCGCGGGGCTACACCTTC.

This clone was seen only once. This rearrangement joins TRBV4-2 to TRBJ1-1; TRBD1 aligns across 8 bases. There are 17 residues in the CDR3. The V gene's germline CDR1 is LGHNA and CDR2 YNFKEQ. J lost 3 bases, V lost 3 bases, and 12 bases had no gene match. CDR3 loop: CASSQLLLGQVYTEAFF. CDR3 sequence (DNA): TGTGCCAGCAGCCAGCTACTACTGGGACAGGTATACACTGAAGCTTTCTTT.

The chain is built from TRBV6-5 and TRBJ1-4; no clear D. The CDR3 covers 13 residues. The germline gives CDR1 MNHEY, CDR2 SVGAGI. Between the trimmed V and J ends, which lost 8 bases and 4 bases, there was a span of 11 bases. The CDR3: CASRRSNNEKLFF. Here the CDR3 DNA reads TGTGCCAGCCGTCGGTCAAATAATGAAAAACTGTTTTTT.

V and J are TRBV10-1 and TRBJ2-5; D is ambiguous. This CDR3 region has 14 residues. Trimming left V 3 bases short and J 4 bases short, with 12 bases between. Germline V gene data show CDR1 as WNHNN and CDR2 as SYGVQD (reference sequence). The CDR3 loop is CASSEAQRGETQYF. The CDR3, as DNA: TGCGCCAGCAGTGAAGCACAGAGAGGAGAGACCCAGTACTTC.

This clone occurred a few times. The V call is TRBV11-3, the J call TRBJ2-7, with D unresolved. With 5 bases removed from V and 7 bases from J, the gap between germline ends came to 15 bases. CDR3 length: 13 residues. Germline V CDR1 and CDR2: SGHNT, YENEEA. As DNA, the CDR3 is TGTGCCAGCAGCGCTACCACTACGAGGGAGCAGTACTTC. This codes for CASSATTTREQYF.

CDR3 DNA: TGTGCCAGCAGCGTAGCTCATGGCCCTGGGGACACCATATATTTT. This translates into CASSVAHGPGDTIYF. The V gene is TRBV9, the J gene TRBJ1-3; no clear D gene. The CDR3 extends over 15 amino acids. Trimming cost V 0 bases and J 8 bases, with 15 bases left between them. CDR1 SGDLS and CDR2 YYNGEE come from the germline V gene.

J is TRBJ2-7 and V is TRBV5-5, with a tentative D call TRBD2 (6 bases). The CDR3 length is 14 residues. CDR1 and CDR2 (germline): SGHKS, YYEKEE (reference sequence). Deletions cut 0 bases from V and 7 bases from J, with 14 bases between. CDR3 region: CASSLGGLAGEQYF. CDR3 nucleotides: TGTGCCAGCAGCTTGGGGGGACTGGCGGGGGAGCAGTACTTC.

CDR3 in amino acids: CAWSIQMNTEAFF. The CDR3 DNA reads TGTGCCTGGAGTATTCAGATGAACACTGAAGCTTTCTTT. The chain combines TRBV30 with TRBJ1-1; D gene unclear. CDR1 and CDR2 (germline): GTSNPN, SVGIG (reference sequence). CDR3 length equals 13 residues. V was shortened by 2 bases and J by 0 bases, with 7 bases between the two germline ends.

This sequence joins TRBV10-3 and TRBJ2-1, with D hard to call. V lost 3 bases and J 7 bases, leaving 7 bases between the germline ends. CDR1 and CDR2 from the germline V gene are ENHRY and SYGVKD. The CDR3 is made up of 12 amino acids. CDR3 bases: TGTGCCATCAGTGATTGGCAGAATGAGCAGTTCTTC. Protein sequence: CAISDWQNEQFF.

V is TRBV4-1 and J is TRBJ2-2, with 11 bases that match TRBD2. The J segment lost 7 bases and the V segment lost 2 bases, leaving 6 bases of the junction unmatched. The CDR3 spans 16 residues. Germline loops: CDR1 MGHRA, CDR2 YSYEKL. The CDR3 region has the DNA TGCGCCAGCAGCCAAAATAGCGGGAGGGCCGGCGGGGAGCTGTTTTTT. Its translation: CASSQNSGRAGGELFF.

This clone was seen once. The chain combines TRBV2 with TRBJ2-5; D is uncertain. Trimming removed 7 bases from V and 5 bases from J, with 17 bases in between. Germline V gives CDR1 SNHLY, CDR2 FYNNEI. This CDR3 region has 14 residues. CDR3 loop: CASKEFGVYETQYF. CDR3 DNA sequence: TGTGCCAGCAAGGAGTTTGGGGTGTATGAGACCCAGTACTTC.

This chain joins TRBV19 and TRBJ1-4; D possibly corresponds to TRBD1 (5 bases). Germline V lookup: CDR1 LNHDA, CDR2 SQIVND (reference sequence). The length of the CDR3 is 14 residues. V lost 1 base and J 8 bases, leaving 11 bases between the germline ends. The CDR3 is CASSIGGASEKLFF. Here the CDR3 DNA reads TGTGCCAGTAGTATAGGGGGCGCCAGCGAAAAACTGTTTTTT.

V is TRBV6-6 and J is TRBJ2-2, with D perhaps TRBD1 (6 bases). The V and J ends lost 1 base and 6 bases respectively, with 9 bases between them. From germline, CDR1 is MNHNY and CDR2 SVGAGI (reference sequence). There are 14 residues in the CDR3. CDR3 nucleotides: TGTGCCAGCAGTTACTTACAGGGAGCCGGGGAGCTGTTTTTT. This translates into CASSYLQGAGELFF.

V usage is TRBV2 and J usage is TRBJ2-7, with 7 bases identical to TRBD1. Unmatched junction bases numbered 8, after V lost 6 bases and J lost 0 bases. From germline, CDR1 is SNHLY and CDR2 FYNNEI. The CDR3 totals 15 residues. The CDR3 reads CASRLQTGSSYEQYF. DNA for the CDR3: TGTGCCAGCAGGTTACAGACAGGGAGCTCCTACGAGCAGTACTTC.

The CDR3 reads CASSIQSSAYNSPLHF. The CDR3 DNA reads TGTGCCAGTAGTATCCAGTCATCTGCCTATAATTCACCCCTCCACTTT. V usage is TRBV19 and J usage is TRBJ1-6; D gene uncertain. This CDR3 region has 16 residues. V gave up 3 bases and J gave up 2 bases, with 11 bases separating them. CDR1 is LNHDA, CDR2 SQIVND, per germline (reference sequence).